These T cell receptor beta chains were read from a single sample in a study of blood T cell repertoires in COVID-19. Generated by immunoSEQ multiplex PCR, the TCRdb table keeps only in-frame clones and is missing some. The table has hundreds of thousands of clones, roughly 88% seen once. The sequencing sample was made of peripheral blood. The receptors here all came from a human donor in a cohort sampled during active COVID-19. CDR3s include the opening cysteine and the closing phenylalanine or tryptophan. A D gene is named only where the DNA matches it firmly. Rows may omit the clone size; those that give it use once, few, many or a size class.

v_gene	abundance	j_gene	d_gene	len	CDR3aa	CDR3nt
TRBV7-2	NA	TRBJ2-1	TRBD2	16	CASSLSTSEPYNEQFF	TGTGCCAGCAGCTTAAGTACTAGCGAACCCTACAATGAGCAGTTCTTC
TRBV6-2/TRBV6-3	NA	TRBJ1-2	TRBD1	14	CASSSLGQGHGYTF	TGTGCCAGCAGTTCCCTGGGACAGGGCCATGGCTACACCTTC
TRBV5-1	few	TRBJ1-1	NA	13	CASSEGQNTEAFF	TGCGCCAGCAGCGAGGGACAGAACACTGAAGCTTTCTTT
TRBV13	NA	TRBJ2-7	NA	16	CASSLPGGARRHEQYF	TGTGCCAGCAGCTTACCTGGAGGGGCTAGGAGACACGAGCAGTACTTC
TRBV27	NA	TRBJ1-2	NA	16	CASSLSRGETNYGYTF	TGTGCCAGCAGTTTAAGCAGGGGTGAAACTAACTATGGCTACACCTTC
TRBV4-3	NA	TRBJ2-1	NA	14	CASSSSGAYNEQFF	TGCGCCAGCAGCTCGAGCGGAGCTTACAATGAGCAGTTCTTC
TRBV5-6	NA	TRBJ2-5	NA	15	CASSLIGGTGETQYF	TGTGCCAGCAGCTTGATTGGGGGGACGGGTGAGACCCAGTACTTC
TRBV6-6	NA	TRBJ2-7	NA	16	CASSYRLRAGDYEQYF	TGTGCCAGCAGTTACCGACTTAGGGCAGGGGACTACGAGCAGTACTTC
TRBV7-2	NA	TRBJ2-7	TRBD1	14	CASSKDRGSYEQYF	TGTGCCAGCAGCAAGGACAGGGGGTCCTACGAGCAGTACTTC
TRBV15	NA	TRBJ1-5	NA	14	CATSRDRSGQPQHF	TGTGCCACCAGCAGAGACCGGAGCGGTCAGCCCCAGCATTTT
TRBV4-3	NA	TRBJ1-2	NA	14	CASSPGGSNYGYTF	TGCGCCAGCAGCCCCGGCGGGTCCAACTATGGCTACACCTTC
TRBV11-2	NA	TRBJ2-7	NA	14	CASSGRVLAHEQYF	TGTGCCAGCAGCGGTAGAGTGCTAGCCCACGAGCAGTACTTC
TRBV6-6	NA	TRBJ2-5	NA	15	CASSYLGQGGETQYF	TGTGCCAGCAGTTACCTCGGGCAGGGGGGAGAGACCCAGTACTTC
TRBV7-2	NA	TRBJ1-1	NA	13	CASSSWDTEEAFF	TGTGCCAGCAGCTCGTGGGACACGGAAGAAGCTTTCTTT